This note documents a single T cell receptor beta chain sequence. Its cognate antigen has yet to be identified. No base-level quality is on record; no much larger clone is a single base apart. The data derive from a study of blood T cell repertoires in COVID-19 (dated by TCRdb to 2019 to 2021). About the study as a whole: The collaborator samples originated in the United States, Italy and Spain and spanned the acute and convalescent phases of COVID-19. The material from the prospective study consisted of cDNA or gDNA derived from T cells, B-cell-depleted T cells, or PBMCs. The dataset comprised deeply sampled blood TCRbeta repertoires from subjects exposed to, actively infected with, or recovered from COVID-19. Samples came from the ongoing ImmuneRACE study (first 160 participants) plus 1,254 subjects from 6 global collaborators. The repertoires were released in a freely available public database intended as a resource for research on the immune response to SARS-CoV-2. The sample metadata nearly always contained a de-identified subject ID, COVID-19 status, age in years and sex. Where available, HLA class I and class II types were taken from metadata supplied by the sample provider and were not determined by assay-based typing. The investigation overall reported the following: The amount of clinical and demographic metadata varied by source and participant and was provided uncurated.

From the cysteine up to the phenylalanine, the CDR3 has a length of 13 residues. Only CDR3 DNA is held: 39 bases, read in frame from base 1. The germline V gene (reference sequence) yields SGHKS for CDR1 and YYEKEE for CDR2. Trimming costs V 3 bases and J 4 bases, and their ends lie 10 bases apart. TCRbeta CDR3 regions were amplified from genomic DNA using the immunoSEQ Assay, a bias-controlled multiplex PCR. The paper's processing steps were these. The number of nucleated cells in each sample was estimated by amplification of reference gene primers within the assay. Sequence reads were collapsed and filtered to measure the absolute abundance of every unique TCRbeta CDR3 rearrangement. For each sample, productive Simpson clonality was calculated as the square root of Simpson's diversity index across productive rearrangements. TCRdb obtained this table from immuneACCESS and retained in-frame rearrangements with V and J assigned. These tables miss some clones; where compared with another copy, unresolved V genes account for less than half of the shortfall, and the remainder is unexplained. The V and J calls and the clone size are those of that table, but D and trimming were determined from the DNA. For this sample there are about 220,000 clones; approximately 82% appear just once. More than 9% of the sample goes to the ten largest clones.

Whole blood was collected in K2EDTA tubes by collaborating institutions according to the institutions' own protocols. Collaborator samples were shipped for TCRbeta analysis as frozen whole blood, isolated PBMCs, or DNA extracted from either sample type. Sequences were obtained from peripheral blood. This sequence originates from a man aged 45-65 years with active or convalescent COVID-19. The V and J genes are TRBV5-5 and TRBJ1-1; possibly the D gene is TRBD1, per 6 matching bases. The nucleotide sequence reads TGTGCCAGCAGCTGGGACACTTTCACTGAAGCTTTCTTT. The encoded protein is CASSWDTFTEAFF.